These 2 T cell receptor beta chains were all obtained from the same sample, sequenced in a study of vaccination effects on CD4 cells after COVID-19. Their antigen targets remain unknown. Assay: immunoSEQ multiplex PCR; the TCRdb copy retains only in-frame clones and omits some. The sample includes about 46,000 clones, about 76% of them seen just once. Culturing for approximately 10 days preceded CD4+ T cell isolation. This person's SARS-CoV-2 infection, confirmed by PCR, occurred between March and December 2020. Vaccine administered to participants consisted of two doses of either BNT162b2 or mRNA-1273. The sequences come from CD4+ T cells from PBMCs cultured without peptide, collected after COVID-19 vaccination. These receptors were taken from a human donor who had a prior SARS-CoV-2 infection.

The J gene is TRBJ2-1, the V gene TRBV18; D perhaps matches TRBD2 (6 bases). This CDR3 contains 15 residues. Trimming removed 0 bases from V and 0 bases from J, with 6 bases in between. CDR1 is KGHSH, CDR2 LQKENI, per germline. This CDR3 is CASSPPGGSYNEQFF. The DNA of the CDR3 is TGTGCCAGCTCACCACCCGGGGGCTCCTACAATGAGCAGTTCTTC.

The chain uses TRBV9 and TRBJ1-1; D is possibly TRBD1 (5 bases). The germline gives CDR1 SGDLS, CDR2 YYNGEE. CDR3 size: 14 residues. V was pared by 0 bases and J by 7 bases, with 13 bases between. CDR3 sequence reads: CASSVGGVLNEAFF. In DNA, the CDR3 is TGTGCCAGCAGCGTAGGAGGGGTCTTAAATGAAGCTTTCTTT. Complete variable domain (other parts from reference TRBV9 and TRBJ1-1): DSGVTQTPKHLITATGQRVTLRCSPRSGDLSVYWYQQSLDQGLQFLIQYYNGEERAKGNILERFSAQQFPDLHSELNLSSLELGDSALYFCASSVGGVLNEAFFGQGTRLTVV.